Listed here is a single T cell receptor (beta chain). What it binds is not known. The read ends 3 residues early relative to the CDR3; the germline J gene fills the gap. V dropped 6 bases and J dropped 0 bases, with 20 bases sitting between them. Germline V lookup: CDR1 LNHDA, CDR2 SQIVND (reference sequence). CDR3 length equals 17 residues. All participants had a single incident cervical HPV16 infection, and prevalent HPV16 infections were excluded. These data come from a study of T cells in women clearing cervical HPV infection. Study context: Controls gave blood once infection was undetectable; cases at lesion identification. Findings of the study overall: CIN3+ cases had significantly higher TCR repertoire richness than controls, but evenness did not differ.

Clones were sequenced by immunoSEQ multiplex PCR, and TCRdb holds only the in-frame ones, with some missing. In total, the table holds 25,000 to 35,000 clones. Sample: blood buffy coat. V gene TRBV19 combines with J gene TRBJ1-2, with a tentative D call TRBD1 (6 bases). This clonotype originated in a woman between 18 and 70 years old with a cervical HPV16 infection that either progressed to CIN3+ or cleared (not recorded which). CDR3 protein: CASRKQGIGTTNYGYTF. The sequenced part of the CDR3 DNA is TGTGCCAGTAGGAAACAGGGAATTGGAACTACTAACTATGGC.